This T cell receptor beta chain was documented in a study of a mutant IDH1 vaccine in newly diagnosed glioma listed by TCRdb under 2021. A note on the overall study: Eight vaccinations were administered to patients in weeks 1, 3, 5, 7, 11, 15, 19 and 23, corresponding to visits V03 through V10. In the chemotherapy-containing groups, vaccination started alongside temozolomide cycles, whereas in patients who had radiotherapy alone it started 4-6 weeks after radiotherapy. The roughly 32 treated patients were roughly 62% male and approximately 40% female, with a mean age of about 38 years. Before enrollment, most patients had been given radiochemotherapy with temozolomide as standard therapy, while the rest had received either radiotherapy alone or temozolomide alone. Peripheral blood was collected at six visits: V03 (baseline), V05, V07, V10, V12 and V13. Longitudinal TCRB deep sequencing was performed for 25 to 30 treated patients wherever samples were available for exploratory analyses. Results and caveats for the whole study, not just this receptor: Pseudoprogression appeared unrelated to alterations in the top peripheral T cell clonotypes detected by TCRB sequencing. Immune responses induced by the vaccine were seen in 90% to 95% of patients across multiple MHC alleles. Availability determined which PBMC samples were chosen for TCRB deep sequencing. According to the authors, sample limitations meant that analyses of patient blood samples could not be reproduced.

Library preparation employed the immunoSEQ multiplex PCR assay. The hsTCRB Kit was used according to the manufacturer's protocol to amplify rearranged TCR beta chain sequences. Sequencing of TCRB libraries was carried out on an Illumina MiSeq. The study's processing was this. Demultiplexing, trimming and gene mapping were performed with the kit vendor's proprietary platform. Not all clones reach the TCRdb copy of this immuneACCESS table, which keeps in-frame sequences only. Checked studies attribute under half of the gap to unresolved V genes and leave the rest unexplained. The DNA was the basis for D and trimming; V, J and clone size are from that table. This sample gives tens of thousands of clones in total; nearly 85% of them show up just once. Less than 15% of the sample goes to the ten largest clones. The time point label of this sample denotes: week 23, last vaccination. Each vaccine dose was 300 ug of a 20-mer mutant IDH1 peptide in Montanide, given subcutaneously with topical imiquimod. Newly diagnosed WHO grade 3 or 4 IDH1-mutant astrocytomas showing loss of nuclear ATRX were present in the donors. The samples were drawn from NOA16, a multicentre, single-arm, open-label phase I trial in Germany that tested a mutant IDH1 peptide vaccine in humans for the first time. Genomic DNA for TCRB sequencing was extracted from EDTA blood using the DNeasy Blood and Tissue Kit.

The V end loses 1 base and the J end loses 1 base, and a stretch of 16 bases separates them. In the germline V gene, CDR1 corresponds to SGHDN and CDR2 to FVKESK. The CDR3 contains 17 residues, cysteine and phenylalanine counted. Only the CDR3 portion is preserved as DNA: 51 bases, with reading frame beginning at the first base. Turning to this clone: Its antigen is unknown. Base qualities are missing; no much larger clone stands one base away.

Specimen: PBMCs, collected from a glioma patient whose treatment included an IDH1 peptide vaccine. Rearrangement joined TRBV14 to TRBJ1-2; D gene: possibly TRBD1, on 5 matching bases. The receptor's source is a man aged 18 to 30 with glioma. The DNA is TGTGCCAGCAGCCAAGCCATCCCCAGGGCAATTAACTATGGCTACACCTTC. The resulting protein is CASSQAIPRAINYGYTF.